A single sample gave rise to the 21 T cell receptor beta chains below, sequenced in a study of blood T cells in healthy people across ages. Sample-barcoded 5' priming and a J-beta primer mix drove a second PCR of about 6 to 12 cycles. TCRdb fed the 5' RACE reads into MiXCR, producing one record per CDR3 protein. The repertoire holds 600,000 to 900,000 distinct CDR3 sequences, with about a quarter as singletons. These records were also assigned to another study, of T cells of mothers and their children.

Sequenced: blood. These receptors all come from a boy aged 5-17 years in good health.

The V gene is TRBV25-1, the J gene TRBJ2-5, with 7 positions matching TRBD1. J gave up 1 base and V 1 base, and 3 bases lay outside the gene matches. CDR1 and CDR2 (germline): MGHDK, SYGVNS. This CDR3 contains 15 residues. The CDR3 DNA sequence: TGTGCCAGCAGTGAATTCGGGACAGCCCAAGAGACCCAGTACTTC. Encoded protein: CASSEFGTAQETQYF.

CDR3 protein: CASSYPGGWNTGELFF. Written as DNA, the CDR3 is TGTGCCAGCAGTTACCCAGGGGGCTGGAACACCGGGGAGCTGTTTTTT. V is TRBV6-5 and J is TRBJ2-2; 8 bases match TRBD1. This CDR3 has 16 amino acids. Unmatched junction bases numbered 3, after V lost 2 bases and J lost 1 base. The V gene's germline CDR1 is MNHEY and CDR2 SVGAGI.

This clonotype was counted a few times. The gene calls are TRBV3-1 and TRBJ1-4; TRBD1 aligns across 7 bases. V was clipped by 1 base and J by 8 bases; unmatched bases: 4. CDR3 length: 14 amino acids. Germline CDR1 is LGHDT and CDR2 is YNNKEL (reference sequence). CDR3 coding DNA: TGTGCCAGCAGCCAAGCTAGGGGGCGCGAAAAACTGTTTTTT. Encoded protein: CASSQARGREKLFF. Variable domain in full (rest from reference TRBV3-1 and TRBJ1-4): DTAVSQTPKYLVTQMGNDKSIKCEQNLGHDTMYWYKQDSKKFLKIMFSYNNKELIINETVPNRFSPKSPDKAHLNLHINSLELGDSAVYFCASSQARGREKLFFGSGTQLSVL.

This clonotype showed up just a few times. V is TRBV27 and J is TRBJ1-6; 9 bases are shared with TRBD1. Germline CDR1 MNHEY, CDR2 SMNVEV (reference sequence). The CDR3 contains 16 residues. V lost 4 bases and J lost 6; bases outside the gene matches: 7. Here the CDR3 reads CASSSTGQGTNSPLHF. Here the CDR3 DNA reads TGTGCCAGCAGTTCTACAGGACAGGGGACTAATTCACCCCTCCACTTT.

The chain uses TRBV19 and TRBJ2-1, with 9 bases aligning to TRBD1. CDR3 length equals 15 residues. The germline gives CDR1 LNHDA, CDR2 SQIVND (reference sequence). Trimming cost V 3 bases and J 7 bases; bases outside gene matches: 7. For the CDR3, the DNA is TGTGCCAGTAGTATTAGCGGACAGGGGAATAATGAGCAGTTCTTC. This codes for CASSISGQGNNEQFF.

The gene calls are TRBV9 and TRBJ2-3, with D possibly called TRBD1 or TRBD2 (5 bases each). V lost 7 bases, J lost 10 bases, and 13 bases lay in between. Germline CDR1 and CDR2: SGDLS and YYNGEE. CDR3 length equals 11 residues. The CDR3: CASGRGAAQYF. The CDR3 region has the DNA TGTGCCAGCGGTAGAGGGGCGGCGCAGTATTTT.

This clonotype was seen a handful of times. This rearrangement joins TRBV5-1 to TRBJ2-4; D could derive from TRBD1 or TRBD2 (7 bases each). Trimming shortened V by 5 bases and J by 8 bases, and 14 bases separated the two germline ends. The CDR3 sequence is 13 residues long. Germline V gives CDR1 SGHRS, CDR2 YFSETQ. CDR3 nucleotide sequence: TGCGCCAGCAGTTCGACAGGGAGGGACATTCAGTACTTC. Translation gives CASSSTGRDIQYF.

This clonotype was picked up a small number of times. The V call is TRBV9, the J call TRBJ2-5; D unclear. Near its end, the DNA agrees better with TRBJ2-1, so the J call may be wrong. In germline, CDR1 is SGDLS, CDR2 YYNGEE. CDR3 length: 12 residues. The CDR3 DNA follows: TGTGCCAGCAGCGCGACGGAGAATGAGCAGTTCTTC. It specifies CASSATENEQFF.

This clonotype was counted only a few times. The chain recombines TRBV4-2 with TRBJ1-3; TRBD1 matches at 8 bases. J gave up 4 bases and V 3 bases, and 11 bases lay outside the gene matches. The CDR3 consists of 17 residues. Per germline, CDR1 LGHNA and CDR2 YNFKEQ. The CDR3 loop reads CASSHEADRGRGNTIYF. Here the CDR3 DNA reads TGTGCCAGCAGCCACGAGGCAGACAGGGGCAGAGGAAACACCATATATTTT.

The chain has TRBV14 and TRBJ2-7; D is unclear. The CDR3 sequence is 16 residues long. V lost 2 bases and J lost 3, with 17 bases in between. Germline-derived CDR1 and CDR2 are SGHDN and FVKESK. CDR3 sequence: CASSQSHKKGRYEQYF. Here the CDR3 DNA reads TGTGCCAGCAGCCAATCCCATAAAAAAGGTCGCTACGAGCAGTACTTC.

This clonotype was seen many times. The chain has TRBV5-1 and TRBJ1-1; D is unclear. CDR1 SGHRS and CDR2 YFSETQ come from the germline V gene. Trimming shortened V by 1 base and J by 1 base, and 5 bases separated the two germline ends. CDR3 length: 13 residues. The CDR3 DNA follows: TGCGCCAGCAGCTTGTACAGGAACACTGAAGCTTTCTTT. This sequence encodes CASSLYRNTEAFF.

This clonotype was picked up a small number of times. The gene calls are TRBV7-9 and TRBJ1-4, with a possible D match to TRBD1 (6 bases). The CDR3 covers 14 residues. Looked up from germline, CDR1 is SEHNR and CDR2 is FQNEAQ (reference sequence). V lost 2 bases and J 7 bases, leaving 11 bases between the germline ends. As DNA, the CDR3 is TGTGCCAGCAGCTTAAAGGGGGTTGGTGAAAAACTGTTTTTT. The encoded protein is CASSLKGVGEKLFF.

This clonotype was observed a handful of times. This sequence joins TRBV7-9 and TRBJ2-3; D tentatively reads TRBD1 or TRBD2 (5 bases each). Germline V CDR1 and CDR2: SEHNR, FQNEAQ (reference sequence). This CDR3 comprises 14 residues. The V end was cut by 4 bases, the J end by 2 bases, with 10 bases between. The CDR3 coding sequence is TGTGCCAGCAGCTACCAGGGACCCACAGATACGCAGTATTTT. Translation: CASSYQGPTDTQYF.

The V call is TRBV20-1, the J call TRBJ2-3; possibly TRBD2 for D (5 bases). Per the germline V gene, CDR1 is DFQATT and CDR2 is SNEGSKA (reference sequence). This CDR3 spans 12 amino acids. The V gene lost 2 bases and the J gene lost 6 bases, with 9 bases spanning the gap. This CDR3 is CSARWSGDTQYF. The CDR3 DNA sequence: TGCAGTGCTAGATGGAGCGGCGATACGCAGTATTTT.

A few counts support this clonotype. J is TRBJ1-2 and V is TRBV19; possibly TRBD1 for D (5 bases). Trimming pared 7 bases from V and 5 bases from J, leaving 17 bases between. Germline V gene data show CDR1 as LNHDA and CDR2 as SQIVND (reference sequence). This CDR3 comprises 14 residues. In nucleotides, the CDR3 is TGTGCCAGTACTACACGTACGGGGGGGTATGGCTACACCTTC. Translating gives CASTTRTGGYGYTF. Full variable domain (missing parts from reference TRBV19 and TRBJ1-2): DGGITQSPKYLFRKEGQNVTLSCEQNLNHDAMYWYRQDPGQGLRLIYYSQIVNDFQKGDIAEGYSVSREKKESFPLTVTSAQKNPTAFYLCASTTRTGGYGYTFGSGTRLTVV.

The chain recombines TRBV7-9 with TRBJ2-1, with 8 bases identical to TRBD2. V lost 3 bases to trimming and J lost 2 bases; unmatched junction nucleotides: 9. CDR1 and CDR2 (germline): SEHNR, FQNEAQ (reference sequence). The CDR3 sequence is 17 residues long. Written as DNA, the CDR3 is TGTGCCAGCAGCTTGATTAGCGGGAAGAGCCCCTACAATGAGCAGTTCTTC. Its translation is CASSLISGKSPYNEQFF.

The J gene is TRBJ2-1, the V gene TRBV4-1; D uncertain. CDR1 and CDR2 from the germline V gene are MGHRA and YSYEKL. V gave up 1 base and J gave up 8 bases, with 21 bases separating them. This CDR3 has 17 residues. DNA of the CDR3: TGCGCCAGCAGCCAAGCATTCCCAAGACCAGAAGCCGATGAGCAGTTCTTC. Translation gives CASSQAFPRPEADEQFF.

This clonotype has a handful of counts. The gene calls are TRBV7-3 and TRBJ2-2; D possibly corresponds to TRBD2 (5 bases). V dropped 2 bases and J dropped 4 bases, with 11 bases sitting between them. CDR3 length: 15 amino acids. CDR1 and CDR2 (germline): SGHTA, FQGTGA. CDR3 DNA sequence: TGTGCCAGCAGCTTAGGCGGGTTGGTCACCGGGGAGCTGTTTTTT. Translating gives CASSLGGLVTGELFF.

The V call is TRBV15, the J call TRBJ1-6; D remains unclear. The ends were cut back, 8 bases at V and 8 bases at J, with 16 bases in the middle. Germline V lookup: CDR1 LNHNV, CDR2 YYDKDF (reference sequence). The CDR3 spans 14 residues. For the CDR3, the DNA is TGTGCCACCGGACTGCCCCTGGGGTATTCACCCCTCCACTTT. Its protein product is CATGLPLGYSPLHF. Drawing the rest from reference TRBV15 and TRBJ1-6, the complete variable domain is DAMVIQNPRYQVTQFGKPVTLSCSQTLNHNVMYWYQQKSSQAPKLLFHYYDKDFNNEADTPDNFQSRRPNTSFCFLDIRSPGLGDTAMYLCATGLPLGYSPLHFGNGTRLTVT.

The V gene is TRBV6-5, the J gene TRBJ2-7; no clear D gene. Germline V gene data show CDR1 as MNHEY and CDR2 as SVGAGI. The CDR3 runs 15 residues. V shed 0 bases and J shed 1 base, with 10 bases lying between them. Here the CDR3 DNA reads TGTGCCAGCAGTTACTCGTCGACACGATCCTACGAGCAGTACTTC. Translating it yields CASSYSSTRSYEQYF.

This clonotype was seen only a few times. V is TRBV6-5 and J is TRBJ2-7, with TRBD1 identical over 8 bases. Germline V gene lookup returns CDR1 MNHEY and CDR2 SVGAGI. Trimming cost V 0 bases and J 4 bases; bases outside gene matches: 8. The CDR3 has 16 amino acids. The CDR3 region is CASSYSRAGGTYEQYF. In DNA, the CDR3 is TGTGCCAGCAGTTACTCTAGGGCAGGGGGCACTTACGAGCAGTACTTC.